This TCR beta chain is drawn from a study of blood T cell repertoires in COVID-19 (dated by TCRdb to 2018 to 2020). About the investigation overall: Samples covering the acute and convalescent phases of COVID-19 were provided by collaborators in the United States, Italy and Spain. Where available, HLA class I and class II types were taken from metadata supplied by the sample provider and were not determined by assay-based typing. The samples were drawn from two sources: the first 160 participants of the ongoing ImmuneRACE study, and 1,000 to 1,500 subjects contributed by 6 global collaborators. The prospective study material was composed of cDNA or gDNA derived from T cells, B-cell-depleted T cells, or PBMCs. The repertoires were released in a freely available public database meant as a resource for research on the immune response to SARS-CoV-2. A de-identified subject ID, COVID-19 status, age in years and sex were almost always included in the sample metadata. The dataset comprised deeply sampled blood TCRbeta repertoires from subjects exposed to, actively infected with, or recovered from COVID-19. General conclusions and limits of the study: Clinical and demographic metadata were provided uncurated, with the amount varying by source and participant.

The CDR3 starts with the cysteine, ends with the phenylalanine, and has 12 residues. Just CDR3 DNA is preserved here, 36 bases in frame from base 1. CDR1 and CDR2, per the germline V gene, are KGHSH and LQKENI. V ends up 3 bases short and J 11 bases short, with an unmatched junction base count of 3. Each collaborating institution followed its own protocols to collect whole blood in K2EDTA tubes. For TCRbeta analysis, collaborator samples were shipped as frozen whole blood, as isolated PBMCs, or as DNA extracted from either sample type. TCRbeta CDR3 regions were amplified from genomic DNA using the immunoSEQ Assay, a bias-controlled multiplex PCR. The source study handled its data this way. Nucleated cell counts per sample were estimated from amplification of reference gene primers within the assay. To quantify the absolute abundance of each unique TCRbeta CDR3 rearrangement, sequence reads were collapsed and filtered. Productive Simpson clonality was computed per sample as the square root of Simpson's diversity index over productive rearrangements. As stored in TCRdb, this immuneACCESS dataset retains in-frame rearrangements with V and J assigned. A fraction of the clones does not appear; measured against another copy, unresolved V genes explain less than half of the discrepancy, and the remainder lacks a known reason. The DNA was the basis for D and trimming; V, J and clone size are from that table. The sample includes about 75,000 clones, with approximately 92% observed a single time. The ten largest clones take up about 7.1% of the sample.

With respect to this clone: There is no known antigen for this receptor. Within one base of it there is no much larger clone, and no base qualities were kept.

The origin of this receptor is a human donor in a cohort sampled during active COVID-19. The receptor chain draws on TRBV18 and TRBJ1-4, and 7 junctional nucleotides match TRBD1. The specimen sequenced was peripheral blood. The CDR3: CASSPTGLKLFF. The nucleotides are TGTGCCAGCTCACCGACAGGGTTGAAACTGTTTTTT. Where the CDR3 stops, the reference TRBV18 and TRBJ1-4 genes take over; the full variable domain is NAGVMQNPRHLVRRRGQEARLRCSPMKGHSHVYWYRQLPEEGLKFMVYLQKENIIDESGMPKERFSAEFPKEGPSILRIQQVVRGDSAAYFCASSPTGLKLFFGSGTQLSVL.